These 4 T cell receptor beta chains were all obtained from the same sample, sequenced in a study of cytomegalovirus exposure and HLA in healthy donors. With 60 Vbeta and 13 Jbeta primers, the PCR was carried out. TCRdb's table, derived via immunoSEQ multiplex PCR, lists solely in-frame clones and lacks some. This sample carries about 300,000 clones, more than 80% of them seen once, and the ten largest clones take roughly 4%. The sequencing sample was made of PBMCs. The receptors were sampled from a middle-aged man in good health and CMV-seropositive.

V is TRBV4-1 and J is TRBJ1-1; maybe TRBD1 (5 bases). CDR3 length: 16 residues. Germline CDR1 reads MGHRA; CDR2 reads YSYEKL. Trimming left V 1 base short and J 1 base short, with 13 bases between. The CDR3 reads CASSQVPGGTNTEAFF. DNA of the CDR3: TGCGCCAGCAGCCAAGTCCCCGGGGGGACGAACACTGAAGCTTTCTTT.

V is TRBV27 and J is TRBJ2-1, with 10 nucleotides matching TRBD2. Trimming removed 6 bases from V and 6 bases from J; junction bases left unmatched: 14. The CDR3 has 17 amino acids. Per the germline V gene, CDR1 is MNHEY and CDR2 is SMNVEV (reference sequence). The CDR3: CASSLRGSSGRSNEQFF. CDR3 sequence (DNA): TGTGCCAGCAGCCTTAGGGGTTCTAGCGGGAGATCCAATGAGCAGTTCTTC.

The chain has TRBV5-1 and TRBJ2-1; TRBD2 aligns across 9 bases. From germline, CDR1 is SGHRS and CDR2 YFSETQ. CDR3 length: 16 amino acids. Trimming took 7 bases from V and 10 from J; bases not matched to a gene: 18. The CDR3 coding sequence is TGCGCCAGCGCGATCGAAACTAGCGGGCACCCCGGCGAGCAGTTCTTC. It encodes CASAIETSGHPGEQFF.

This chain uses TRBV19 with TRBJ1-2; 11 bases are shared with TRBD1. V lost 5 bases and J lost 6; bases outside the gene matches: 5. From germline, CDR1 is LNHDA and CDR2 SQIVND (reference sequence). The CDR3 sequence is 14 residues long. Here the CDR3 reads CASSLGQGAHGYTF. The CDR3 DNA reads as TGTGCCAGTAGTCTCGGACAGGGGGCGCATGGCTACACCTTC.